These T cell receptor beta chains were read from a single sample in a study of blood T cells in healthy people across ages. TCRdb reprocessed the 5' RACE reads via MiXCR and lists one record per CDR3 protein. The top ten clones hold roughly 23% of a sample with some 1,800,000 distinct CDR3 sequences, about two fifths of them seen once. Sequences were obtained from blood. Receptors originate from a human donor in good health. The CDR3 runs from the conserved cysteine through the conserved F or W. The D gene is left open where the match is weak. The size entry is marked missing in some rows and otherwise reads once, few, many or a size class.

J gene	V gene	clone size	D gene	CDR3 protein	CDR3 DNA
TRBJ2-1	TRBV3-1	NA	TRBD2	CASSQRAGSGGEQFF	TGTGCCAGCAGCCAAAGGGCGGGTAGCGGGGGGGAGCAGTTCTTC
TRBJ2-7	TRBV20-1	NA	TRBD2	CSASRLAGFDEQYF	TGCAGTGCTAGTCGACTAGCGGGTTTCGACGAGCAGTACTTC
TRBJ2-3	TRBV5-1	NA	TRBD1	CASSSPSDREDSDAQYF	TGCGCCAGCAGCTCTCCCTCCGACAGGGAAGATTCAGATGCGCAGTATTTT
TRBJ1-2	TRBV4-3	NA	TRBD1	CASSQEGDRGSTNYGYTF	TGCGCCAGCAGCCAAGAAGGGGACAGGGGATCCACTAACTATGGCTACACCTTC
TRBJ1-2	TRBV12-3/TRBV12-4	NA	NA	CASSLIPAGLSDGYTF	TGTGCCAGCAGTTTAATCCCGGCAGGGCTTTCCGATGGCTACACCTTC
TRBJ2-6	TRBV6-1	few	NA	CASSEPGLSGANVLTF	TGTGCCAGCAGTGAACCGGGCCTCTCTGGGGCCAACGTCCTGACTTTC
TRBJ2-1	TRBV20-1	NA	NA	CSAREASVYEQFF	TGCAGTGCTAGAGAGGCTAGTGTATACGAGCAGTTCTTC
TRBJ1-5	TRBV3-1	NA	NA	CASSQGAYSNQPQHF	TGTGCCAGCAGCCAAGGGGCGTATAGCAATCAGCCCCAGCATTTT
TRBJ1-2	TRBV15	NA	NA	CATSSVPRGGYTF	TGTGCCACCAGCAGTGTACCACGGGGTGGCTACACCTTC
TRBJ2-3	TRBV5-1	NA	TRBD2	CASSSTAGGTTSTQYF	TGCGCCAGCAGCTCCACGGCGGGGGGGACGACAAGTACGCAGTATTTT
TRBJ2-3	TRBV11-2	NA	NA	CVSSPSVLTDTQYF	TGTGTCAGCAGCCCTAGCGTCCTCACAGATACGCAGTATTTT
TRBJ2-1	TRBV7-8	NA	NA	CASSLEGQMNNEQFF	TGTGCCAGCAGCTTGGAGGGGCAAATGAACAATGAGCAGTTCTTC
TRBJ2-3	TRBV20-1	once	NA	CSASGPGADTQYF	TGCAGTGCCAGTGGACCAGGGGCAGATACGCAGTATTTT
TRBJ2-5	TRBV5-6	few	TRBD2	CASSLIAGAGETQYF	TGTGCCAGCAGCTTGATAGCGGGGGCAGGAGAGACCCAGTACTTC
TRBJ2-5	TRBV7-9	NA	NA	CASSLEANSEEYF	TGTGCCAGCAGCTTAGAGGCCAACAGCGAGGAGTACTTC
TRBJ2-1	TRBV10-3	NA	TRBD1	CAISEGQGLNEQFF	TGTGCTATCAGTGAGGGACAGGGGTTGAATGAGCAGTTCTTC
TRBJ2-1	TRBV4-2	NA	TRBD2	CASSLSGVVSSYNEQFF	TGTGCCAGCAGCCTCAGCGGGGTAGTAAGCTCCTACAATGAGCAGTTCTTC
TRBJ2-2	TRBV4-2	NA	TRBD2	CASSLEVWRGGRTGELFF	TGTGCCAGCAGCCTGGAGGTTTGGCGGGGGGGCCGGACCGGGGAGCTGTTTTTT
TRBJ2-7	TRBV6-5	many	TRBD1	CASSQGQGNEQYF	TGTGCCAGCAGTCAGGGACAGGGAAACGAGCAGTACTTC
TRBJ1-2	TRBV3-1	few	NA	CASSRGTDLYGYTF	TGTGCCAGCAGCCGAGGGACGGATCTCTATGGCTACACCTTC
TRBJ2-7	TRBV6-1	few	TRBD2	CASGLSGGAYEQYF	TGTGCCAGCGGATTGAGCGGGGGGGCCTACGAGCAGTACTTC
TRBJ2-3	TRBV7-9	few	NA	CASSRGDTTDTQYF	TGTGCCAGCAGCCGGGGAGATACCACAGATACGCAGTATTTT
TRBJ2-5	TRBV5-1	NA	TRBD2	CASSLSPLAGQETQYF	TGCGCCAGCAGCCTTTCTCCCCTAGCGGGGCAAGAGACCCAGTACTTC
TRBJ2-3	TRBV6-5	NA	TRBD2	CASSSLRGASTDTQYF	TGTGCCAGCAGTTCGTTGCGGGGGGCGAGCACAGATACGCAGTATTTT
TRBJ1-2	TRBV25-1	once	NA	CASRGGLYYGYTF	TGTGCCAGCAGGGGAGGGTTATACTATGGCTACACCTTC
TRBJ1-4	TRBV19	few	NA	CASIGQGNEKLFF	TGTGCCAGTATAGGCCAGGGGAATGAAAAACTGTTTTTT
TRBJ1-1	TRBV18	once	NA	CASSPAGMTAEAFF	TGTGCCAGCTCACCGGCAGGTATGACGGCTGAAGCTTTCTTT
TRBJ1-5	TRBV12-3/TRBV12-4	NA	NA	CASSRSGSNQPQHF	TGTGCCAGCAGCCGCAGTGGAAGCAATCAGCCCCAGCATTTT
TRBJ1-1	TRBV27	NA	TRBD1	CASSPLPRTGEAFF	TGTGCCAGCAGTCCTCTACCCCGGACAGGGGAGGCTTTCTTT